Following are 31 T cell receptor beta chains from one sample sequenced in a study of blood T cell repertoires in COVID-19. TCRdb's copy holds only in-frame clones and misses some; the assay was immunoSEQ multiplex PCR. The sample consists of approximately 250,000 clones, around nine tenths of them appearing once. The material sequenced was PBMCs or T cells enriched from blood (not recorded which). These receptors were obtained from a woman aged 40 to 50 who had been exposed to COVID-19.

The gene calls are TRBV4-2 and TRBJ2-3; 10 positions match TRBD1. Trimming took 4 bases from V and 0 from J; bases not matched to a gene: 1. This CDR3 comprises 15 residues. Germline assignment: CDR1 LGHNA and CDR2 YNFKEQ. Written as DNA, the CDR3 is TGTGCCAGCAGCCCGGGACAGGGGAGCACAGATACGCAGTATTTT. It codes for CASSPGQGSTDTQYF.

V and J are TRBV9 and TRBJ1-4; the D is unclear. This CDR3 region has 16 residues. Germline V gene sequence: CDR1 SGDLS, CDR2 YYNGEE. Between the trimmed V and J ends, which lost 0 bases and 5 bases, there was a span of 14 bases. The CDR3 DNA sequence: TGTGCCAGCAGCGTAGCTACCTGGGCCCCAAATGAAAAACTGTTTTTT. Its protein product is CASSVATWAPNEKLFF.

V and J are TRBV9 and TRBJ2-1; 7 bases are a match to TRBD2. After removal of 3 bases from V and 7 bases from J, the junction contained 10 bases not matched to a gene. The CDR3 runs to 15 residues. Germline V lookup: CDR1 SGDLS, CDR2 YYNGEE. The CDR3 loop reads CASSGRASGTNEQFF. The CDR3 DNA sequence: TGTGCCAGCAGCGGACGAGCTAGCGGAACTAATGAGCAGTTCTTC.

This clone has more than one count but fewer than ten. The rearrangement joins TRBV12-3 or TRBV12-4 to TRBJ1-2; possibly TRBD1 for D (6 bases). With 3 bases removed from V and 2 bases from J, the gap between germline ends came to 7 bases. There are 13 residues in the CDR3. CDR3 bases: TGTGCCAGCAGTTTTGGACAGAACTATGGCTACACCTTC. This translates into CASSFGQNYGYTF.

The chain combines TRBV2 with TRBJ2-1; 8 bases match TRBD1. J lost 9 bases, V lost 4 bases, and 5 bases had no gene match. CDR1 is SNHLY and CDR2 is FYNNEI in the germline V gene. This CDR3 has 13 residues. Written as DNA, the CDR3 is TGTGCCAGCAGTGTCGGACAGGGCAGTGAGCAGTTCTTC. This encodes CASSVGQGSEQFF.

This clone was counted a few times. V is TRBV4-3 and J is TRBJ1-2; possible D gene TRBD1, 6 bases. The CDR3 length is 16 residues. V dropped 1 base and J dropped 5 bases, with 17 bases sitting between them. Per germline, CDR1 LGHNA and CDR2 YSLEER. CDR3 coding DNA: TGCGCCAGCAGCCAAGGGCTCCCTACTCAGGGGTATGGCTACACCTTC. Its protein is CASSQGLPTQGYGYTF.

Points on this clone: A read error may account for a junction end that differs from germline. DNA of the CDR3: TGTGCCAGCAGCTTTCCGGACAGGGTGAACACTGAAGCTTTCTTT. Amino acid sequence: CASSFPDRVNTEAFF. The chain has TRBV5-1 and TRBJ1-1, with 8 bases that match TRBD1. The germline CDR1 and CDR2 sequences are SGHRS and YFSETQ. This CDR3 is 15 amino acids long.

The chain is built from TRBV13 and TRBJ1-1; D gene unclear. This CDR3 comprises 13 residues. Germline V gene sequence: CDR1 PRHDT, CDR2 FYEKMQ (reference sequence). With 2 bases removed from V and 0 bases from J, the gap between germline ends came to 4 bases. The DNA for the CDR3 is TGTGCCAGCAGCTTACGGGTGAACACTGAAGCTTTCTTT. Protein sequence: CASSLRVNTEAFF. Together with reference TRBV13 and TRBJ1-1, the CDR3 gives the full variable domain: AAGVIQSPRHLIKEKRETATLKCYPIPRHDTVYWYQQGPGQDPQFLISFYEKMQSDKGSIPDRFSAQQFSDYHSELNMSSLELGDSALYFCASSLRVNTEAFFGQGTRLTVV.

The chain combines TRBV7-9 with TRBJ1-6; 7 bases are shared with TRBD1. Germline trimming cut 4 bases from V and 13 bases from J; bases unmatched to any gene: 10. Germline CDR1 reads SEHNR; CDR2 reads FQNEAQ (reference sequence). This CDR3 region has 14 residues. CDR3 nucleotides: TGTGCCAGCAGCTCCGGGACAGAGACTCTCCCCCTCCACTTT. Amino acids: CASSSGTETLPLHF. The full variable domain, completed using reference TRBV7-9 and TRBJ1-6, is DTGVSQNPRHKITKRGQNVTFRCDPISEHNRLYWYRQTLGQGPEFLTYFQNEAQLEKSRLLSDRFSAERPKGSFSTLEIQRTEQGDSAMYLCASSSGTETLPLHFGNGTRLTVT.

V gene TRBV28 combines with J gene TRBJ1-5, with 9 positions matching TRBD1. CDR1 is MDHEN, CDR2 SYDVKM, per germline. CDR3 length: 18 amino acids. Losses at the gene ends were 7 bases for V and 7 bases for J; bases not matched to a gene: 20. DNA of the CDR3: TGTGCCAGCACCCCTTTGGGGTCCCGGGACAGGGTAGGACAGCCCCAGCATTTT. It translates to CASTPLGSRDRVGQPQHF. The complete variable domain, with remaining parts taken from reference TRBV28 and TRBJ1-5, reads DVKVTQSSRYLVKRTGEKVFLECVQDMDHENMFWYRQDPGLGLRLIYFSYDVKMKEKGDIPEGYSVSREKKERFSLILESASTNQTSMYLCASTPLGSRDRVGQPQHFGDGTRLSIL.

The chain uses TRBV6-2 or TRBV6-3 and TRBJ1-3; TRBD1 might be the D (6 bases). The CDR3 covers 14 residues. Germline V gene sequence: CDR1 MNHEY, CDR2 SVGEGT. The V gene lost 4 bases and the J gene lost 0 bases, with 7 bases spanning the gap. The CDR3 here is CASSSTGSGNTIYF. In nucleotides, the CDR3 is TGTGCCAGCAGTTCGACAGGCTCTGGAAACACCATATATTTT.

This clone occurred once. The gene calls are TRBV24-1 and TRBJ2-5, with D possibly being TRBD2 (7 bases). The CDR3 consists of 20 residues. The germline V gene has CDR1 KGHDR and CDR2 SFDVKD. The ends were cut back, 3 bases at V and 5 bases at J, with 30 bases in the middle. The CDR3 DNA follows: TGTGCCACCAGTGATCTAGGTCGGGGGGCCACTAATTTAGCTACCGAGACCCAGTACTTC. It is translated as CATSDLGRGATNLATETQYF.

The chain couples TRBV28 to TRBJ1-6, with a tentative D call TRBD1 (6 bases). CDR3 length: 16 amino acids. Germline V lookup: CDR1 MDHEN, CDR2 SYDVKM. Trimming removed 5 bases at V and 1 base at J, with 12 bases between. Written as DNA, the CDR3 is TGTGCCAGCAGTCCGTGGGGACAATCCTATAATTCACCCCTCCACTTT. Translation: CASSPWGQSYNSPLHF.

The genes are TRBV6-2 or TRBV6-3 and TRBJ2-7; maybe TRBD1 (5 bases). CDR1 MNHEY and CDR2 SVGEGT come from the germline V gene. The CDR3 covers 15 residues. The germline V and J ends were trimmed by 0 bases and 0 bases, with 9 bases remaining between them. The DNA for the CDR3 is TGTGCCAGCAGTTACTCGGACAAAAACTCCTACGAGCAGTACTTC. Its protein product is CASSYSDKNSYEQYF.

V and J are TRBV23-1 and TRBJ1-1, with D possibly matching TRBD1 (6 bases). TRBV23-1 is classed as an ORF, of uncertain function. Trimming removed 5 bases at V and 1 base at J, with 17 bases between. This CDR3 is 16 amino acids long. The CDR3 loop reads CASSTTGYSANTEAFF. The DNA of the CDR3 is TGCGCCAGCAGTACCACAGGGTATTCGGCGAACACTGAAGCTTTCTTT.

The chain is built from TRBV5-6 and TRBJ2-7; D gene ambiguous. Trimming cost V 0 bases and J 0 bases, with 7 bases left between them. This CDR3 region has 14 residues. Germline values: CDR1 SGHDT, CDR2 YYEEEE. This chain's CDR3 is CASSLVQFSYEQYF. Here the CDR3 DNA reads TGTGCCAGCAGCTTGGTTCAGTTCTCCTACGAGCAGTACTTC.

This clone has just a few counts. The chain couples TRBV9 to TRBJ1-2; TRBD1 agrees at 8 bases. Germline assignment: CDR1 SGDLS and CDR2 YYNGEE. The V gene end was trimmed by 0 bases and the J gene end by 7 bases; junction bases not matched to a gene: 8. This CDR3 has 15 residues. The CDR3 spells CASSVAGQGTSGYTF. CDR3 sequence (DNA): TGTGCCAGCAGCGTAGCAGGACAGGGTACTTCTGGCTACACCTTC.

The chain recombines TRBV4-1 with TRBJ1-6, with 8 bases that match TRBD1. V lost 4 bases and J lost 14; bases outside the gene matches: 10. Germline values: CDR1 MGHRA, CDR2 YSYEKL. The CDR3 runs 14 residues. The chain's CDR3 is CASSPDPTGEALHF. CDR3 coding DNA: TGCGCCAGCAGCCCAGACCCGACAGGGGAGGCCCTCCACTTT.

The V call is TRBV12-3 or TRBV12-4, the J call TRBJ2-7, with TRBD2 as a possible D gene (6 bases). Trimming removed 2 bases from V and 6 bases from J, with 11 bases in between. This CDR3 has 13 residues. CDR3 sequence: CASSLFRGGEQYF. CDR3 in DNA: TGTGCCAGCAGTTTATTTAGGGGAGGCGAGCAGTACTTC.

The chain joins TRBV21-1 to TRBJ1-1; the table's D call, TRBD1, has no DNA check behind it. TRBV21-1 is described as a pseudogene. This CDR3 has 15 amino acids. This CDR3 reads CASSNGGREDTEAFF. CDR3 bases: TGTGCCAGCAGCAATGGGGGCAGGGAAGACACTGAAGCTTTCTTT.

This chain connects TRBV18 to TRBJ2-3; a weak D match, TRBD2 (6 bases). This CDR3 spans 16 amino acids. Germline CDR1 KGHSH, CDR2 LQKENI. V lost 1 base and J 6 bases, leaving 17 bases between the germline ends. This CDR3 reads CASSPQHGIRGDTQYF. The CDR3 coding sequence is TGTGCCAGCTCACCACAACACGGGATTCGGGGGGATACGCAGTATTTT.

The chain uses TRBV19 and TRBJ2-1; maybe TRBD1 (6 bases). The V gene lost 6 bases and the J gene lost 10 bases, with 19 bases spanning the gap. Germline assignment: CDR1 LNHDA and CDR2 SQIVND (reference sequence). The CDR3 totals 14 residues. The DNA for the CDR3 is TGTGCCAGTAGCTCCACCGGGGACAAACCCGAGCAGTTCTTC. Amino acids: CASSSTGDKPEQFF.

The rearrangement links TRBV7-9 to TRBJ1-1, with D possibly TRBD1 on 6 matching bases. The CDR3 totals 14 residues. Between the trimmed V and J ends, which lost 7 bases and 6 bases, there was a span of 18 bases. Germline lookup yields CDR1 SEHNR and CDR2 FQNEAQ (reference sequence). CDR3 sequence (DNA): TGTGCCAGCACCCTAGGATACAGGGCGGCTGAAGCTTTCTTT. Protein sequence: CASTLGYRAAEAFF. The entire variable domain, with the rest obtained from reference TRBV7-9 and TRBJ1-1, is as follows: DTGVSQNPRHKITKRGQNVTFRCDPISEHNRLYWYRQTLGQGPEFLTYFQNEAQLEKSRLLSDRFSAERPKGSFSTLEIQRTEQGDSAMYLCASTLGYRAAEAFFGQGTRLTVV.

The CDR3 DNA follows: TGTGCCAGCAGCCAAAGGGACAGGGGCTCTATGGGGCAGTTCTTC. It codes for CASSQRDRGSMGQFF. This chain joins TRBV7-2 and TRBJ2-1, with 10 bases aligning to TRBD1. This CDR3 comprises 15 residues. With V trimmed by 5 bases and J by 12 bases, 13 bases remained unmatched. Germline assignment: CDR1 SGHTA and CDR2 FQGNSA.

The chain carries TRBV3-1 (or the pseudogene TRBV3-2) and TRBJ2-5; 7 nucleotides agree with TRBD2. J gave up 5 bases and V 3 bases, and 15 bases lay outside the gene matches. Germline V lookup: CDR1 LGHDT, CDR2 YNNKEL (reference sequence). The CDR3 contains 17 residues. CDR3 sequence (DNA): TGTGCCAGCAGCCATATTTTCGCGGGAGTGGGTAACGAGACCCAGTACTTC. Translated: CASSHIFAGVGNETQYF.

This chain connects TRBV7-9 to TRBJ2-1; TRBD2 aligns across 8 bases. The CDR3 is 15 residues long. Germline CDR1 SEHNR, CDR2 FQNEAQ (reference sequence). V shed 5 bases and J 8 bases; nucleotides not matched to a gene: 11. Here the CDR3 DNA reads TGTGCCAGCAGCATAATCGGAGCGGGAGTGCATGAGCAGTTCTTC. It encodes CASSIIGAGVHEQFF.

The chain couples TRBV11-2 to TRBJ1-1; D gene unclear. V dropped 1 base and J dropped 7 bases, with 13 bases sitting between them. CDR3 length: 14 residues. Germline assignment: CDR1 SGHAT and CDR2 FQNNGV. CDR3 in amino acids: CASSLGWGEDEAFF. The DNA for the CDR3 is TGTGCCAGCAGCTTAGGGTGGGGAGAGGATGAAGCTTTCTTT.

This chain joins TRBV10-3 and TRBJ2-7; 8 bases line up with TRBD1. Germline V gene data show CDR1 as ENHRY and CDR2 as SYGVKD. V lost 5 bases and J lost 5; bases outside the gene matches: 5. The CDR3 runs 13 residues. The CDR3: CAISRQGNDEQYV. The DNA of the CDR3 is TGTGCCATCAGTAGACAGGGGAACGACGAGCAGTACGTC.

This clone was observed a handful of times. V is TRBV30 and J is TRBJ1-3, with TRBD1 matching 9 bases. CDR1 and CDR2 from the germline V gene are GTSNPN and SVGIG (reference sequence). This CDR3 is 15 amino acids long. V dropped 2 bases and J dropped 5; count of bases not matched to a gene: 7. For the CDR3, the DNA is TGTGCCTGGAGTTTTGGTGGGACAGGGAGAAACACCATATATTTT. This encodes CAWSFGGTGRNTIYF.

V and J are TRBV6-2 or TRBV6-3 and TRBJ2-7; 9 bases line up with TRBD1. This CDR3 is 13 amino acids long. Trimming at V came to 2 bases and at J to 7 bases, leaving 3 bases not matched to a gene. Germline loops: CDR1 MNHEY, CDR2 SVGEGT. CDR3 in DNA: TGTGCCAGCAGTTACAAGGACAGGGGAGAGCAGTACTTC. It encodes CASSYKDRGEQYF.

CDR3 DNA sequence: TGTGCCAGCAGACAGGGGGCGAGCAACACCGGGGAGCTGTTTTTT. Translating gives CASRQGASNTGELFF. V gene TRBV2 combines with J gene TRBJ2-2; 9 bases line up with TRBD1. Germline-derived CDR1 and CDR2 are SNHLY and FYNNEI. The CDR3 has 15 residues. Trimming at V came to 6 bases and at J to 2 bases, leaving 4 bases not matched to a gene.